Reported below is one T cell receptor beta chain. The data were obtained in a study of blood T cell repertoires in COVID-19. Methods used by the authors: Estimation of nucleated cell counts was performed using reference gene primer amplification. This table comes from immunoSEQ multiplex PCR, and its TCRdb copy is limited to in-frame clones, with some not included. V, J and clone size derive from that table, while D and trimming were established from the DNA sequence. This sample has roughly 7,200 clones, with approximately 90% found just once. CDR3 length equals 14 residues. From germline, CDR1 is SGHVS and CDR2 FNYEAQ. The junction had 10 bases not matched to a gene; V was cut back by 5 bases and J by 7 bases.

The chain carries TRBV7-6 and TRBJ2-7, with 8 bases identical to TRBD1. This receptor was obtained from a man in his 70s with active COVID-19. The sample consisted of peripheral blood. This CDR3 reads CASSPGQGAREQYF. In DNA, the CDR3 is TGTGCCAGCAGCCCCGGGCAGGGGGCGAGGGAGCAGTACTTC.